A single sample gave rise to the 20 T cell receptor beta chains below, sequenced in a study of glioma-infiltrating T cells. Using RNA template, CDR3s of TCR alpha and beta were amplified with iRepertoire arm-PCR. A single record per CDR3 protein comes from TCRdb applying MiXCR to the multiplex PCR reads. The sample includes a few hundred thousand distinct CDR3 sequences, 41% seen only once; the top ten take around 12%. Sequenced: glioma tissue, nonneoplastic brain tissue, or PBMCs (not recorded which). These receptors all come from a human donor with low-grade glioma or glioblastoma, undergoing nonglioma brain surgery, or in good health (not recorded which).

This clonotype was picked up a small number of times. This is likely a read error, given that the CDR3 carries no conserved phenylalanine or tryptophan at its end. The chain recombines TRBV6-1 with TRBJ2-7; TRBD2 aligns across 7 bases. Trimming took 6 bases from V and 0 from J; bases not matched to a gene: 2. The CDR3 runs to 13 residues. Per the germline V gene, CDR1 is MNHNS and CDR2 is SASEGT. The CDR3 loop reads CASSGTNSYEQYL. DNA for the CDR3: TGTGCCAGCAGCGGGACTAACTCCTACGAGCAGTACCTC.

There are many counts of this clonotype. This chain connects TRBV4-1 to TRBJ1-1, with a possible D match to TRBD1 (6 bases). The CDR3 runs to 16 residues. Germline V gene lookup returns CDR1 MGHRA and CDR2 YSYEKL. V was shortened by 1 base and J by 0 bases, with 12 bases between the two germline ends. The CDR3, as DNA: TGCGCCAGCAGCCAAGTAGGGGGGAGAATGAACACTGAAGCTTTCTTT. This encodes CASSQVGGRMNTEAFF.

This clonotype was seen a single time. A read error may explain this, as a much larger clone is one base away. The chain couples TRBV28 to TRBJ1-4, with 9 bases matching TRBD1. CDR3 length: 15 amino acids. CDR1 MDHEN and CDR2 SYDVKM come from the germline V gene. CDR3 DNA: TGTTCCAGCAGTTGGACAGGGGAGGCTAATGAAAAACTGTTTTTT. Translation gives CSSSWTGEANEKLFF.

The rearrangement links TRBV7-9 to TRBJ2-1, with 8 bases aligning to TRBD2. Trimming cost V 4 bases and J 13 bases; bases outside gene matches: 9. The length of the CDR3 is 13 residues. CDR1 SEHNR and CDR2 FQNEAQ come from the germline V gene (reference sequence). The CDR3 here is CASSSGGEETQFF. The CDR3 nucleotides are TGTGCCAGCAGCTCCGGGGGGGAAGAGACCCAGTTCTTC.

Concerning this clonotype: A single base separates this from a much larger clone, so it may be a read error. This chain joins TRBV6-2 or TRBV6-3 and TRBJ2-1; 8 nucleotides agree with TRBD1. The CDR3 sequence is 13 residues long. The germline V gene encodes CDR1 MNHEY and CDR2 SVGEGT. Trimming at V came to 3 bases and at J to 10 bases, leaving 5 bases not matched to a gene. CDR3 bases: TGTGCCAGCAGTTATAGGACAGGGTACGAGCAGTTCTTC. Translating gives CASSYRTGYEQFF.

Notes on this clonotype: The junction departs from the called germline gene at one end, perhaps through a read error. The V call is TRBV6-2 or TRBV6-3, the J call TRBJ2-3; 9 positions agree with TRBD1. Germline CDR1 and CDR2: MNHEY and SVGEGT. The CDR3 runs to 16 residues. The CDR3 DNA reads as TGTGCCAGCAGTCCCGGGACAGGGTACCGCGACAGATACGCAGTATTT. This sequence encodes CASSPGTGYRDRYAVF.

Ten or more counts support this clonotype. CDR3 DNA sequence: TGCGCCAGCAGCCCGCGGGGTAGCGGCTACAATGAGCAGTTCTTC. Its translation is CASSPRGSGYNEQFF. V gene TRBV4-1 combines with J gene TRBJ2-1, with a possible D match to TRBD2 (6 bases). The CDR3 length is 15 residues. Trimming left V 4 bases short and J 3 bases short, with 13 bases between. Germline CDR1 MGHRA, CDR2 YSYEKL.

The chain employs TRBV28 and TRBJ1-6; perhaps TRBD1 as D (5 bases). V was shortened by 6 bases and J by 5 bases, with 20 bases between the two germline ends. CDR3 size: 17 residues. CDR1 MDHEN and CDR2 SYDVKM come from the germline V gene. The CDR3 spells CASSSTSGAPNNSPLHF. Here the CDR3 DNA reads TGTGCCAGCAGCTCCACCTCCGGGGCACCTAATAATTCACCCCTCCACTTT.

To note about this clonotype: This sequence may be a read error, since a much larger clone differs from it by one base. The J gene is TRBJ1-1, the V gene TRBV10-3; no definite D call. Germline CDR1 ENHRY, CDR2 SYGVKD. V lost 6 bases and J 3 bases, leaving 8 bases between the germline ends. The CDR3 is 12 amino acids. The CDR3 reads CAIRGIDTEAFF. The CDR3 DNA reads TGTGCCATCAGGGGAATAGACACTGAAGCTTTCTTT.

J is TRBJ1-1 and V is TRBV19, with D unclear. Per the germline V gene, CDR1 is LNHDA and CDR2 is SQIVND (reference sequence). This CDR3 has 13 residues. Trimming stripped 3 bases from V and 1 base from J, with 6 bases between. CDR3 coding DNA: TGTGCCAGTAGTATCTCAGGGAACACTGAAGCTTTCTTT. This sequence encodes CASSISGNTEAFF. Full variable domain (missing parts from reference TRBV19 and TRBJ1-1): DGGITQSPKYLFRKEGQNVTLSCEQNLNHDAMYWYRQDPGQGLRLIYYSQIVNDFQKGDIAEGYSVSREKKESFPLTVTSAQKNPTAFYLCASSISGNTEAFFGQGTRLTVV.

This clonotype showed up just a few times. V and J are TRBV7-2 and TRBJ1-6; the D gene is possibly TRBD1 (6 bases). The germline gives CDR1 SGHTA, CDR2 FQGNSA. The CDR3 has 14 residues. Trimming shortened V by 1 base and J by 12 bases, and 13 bases separated the two germline ends. CDR3 DNA sequence: TGTGCCAGCAGCTTAGGGGGTCAACAGGGACCCCTCCACTTT. Protein: CASSLGGQQGPLHF.

This clonotype was seen repeatedly, ten times or more. The V and J genes are TRBV27 and TRBJ2-1; 12 positions agree with TRBD2. V lost 3 bases and J lost 4; bases outside the gene matches: 1. The CDR3 is 15 amino acids. CDR1 and CDR2 from the germline V gene are MNHEY and SMNVEV (reference sequence). CDR3 region: CASSFGTSGYNEQFF. DNA for the CDR3: TGTGCCAGCAGTTTTGGGACTAGCGGGTACAATGAGCAGTTCTTC.

This clonotype was seen only a few times. The chain uses TRBV4-3 and TRBJ1-5, with D unclear. V lost 0 bases to trimming and J lost 9 bases, with 12 bases between them. The CDR3 runs to 14 residues. Germline CDR1 LGHNA, CDR2 YSLEER. The CDR3 region has the DNA TGCGCCAGCAGCCAAGAAATTTTGGTACGGCCCCAGCATTTT. Amino acid sequence: CASSQEILVRPQHF.

Written as DNA, the CDR3 is TGCAGCGTTGAAGATCAGGGGACAGACTATGGCTACACCTTC. Its protein product is CSVEDQGTDYGYTF. The chain is built from TRBV29-1 and TRBJ1-2, with 7 bases fitting TRBD1. Looked up from germline, CDR1 is SQVTM and CDR2 is ANQGSEA. This CDR3 is 14 amino acids long. V lost 0 bases to trimming and J lost 3 bases; unmatched junction nucleotides: 4.

This chain connects TRBV4-2 to TRBJ2-1, with TRBD2 matching over 9 bases. The germline V gene encodes CDR1 LGHNA and CDR2 YNFKEQ. The V and J ends lost 0 bases and 5 bases, in that order; junction bases with no gene match: 8. This CDR3 spans 17 amino acids. The CDR3 is CASSQEFWREGHNEQFF. CDR3 coding DNA: TGTGCCAGCAGCCAAGAATTCTGGCGGGAGGGCCACAATGAGCAGTTCTTC.

The sample holds a few counts of this clonotype. The rearrangement links TRBV14 to TRBJ1-4, with 9 positions matching TRBD1. V lost 1 base and J lost 5; bases outside the gene matches: 8. In germline, CDR1 is SGHDN, CDR2 FVKESK. The CDR3 length is 17 residues. The CDR3 sequence: CASSQAGGTGLNEKLFF. The CDR3 region has the DNA TGTGCCAGCAGCCAAGCTGGGGGGACAGGGTTAAATGAAAAACTGTTTTTT.

This clonotype turned up a few times. This chain links TRBV24-1 with TRBJ2-5; D possibly uses TRBD1 or TRBD2 (5 bases each). The CDR3 consists of 13 residues. From germline, CDR1 is KGHDR and CDR2 SFDVKD. Trimming left V 6 bases short and J 5 bases short, with 12 bases between. The CDR3 nucleotides are TGTGCCACCAGTAGAGGGGAGAGGGAGACCCAGTACTTC. Amino acids: CATSRGERETQYF.

This clonotype came up a few times. This rearrangement joins TRBV2 to TRBJ1-5, with D maybe TRBD1 (6 bases). The germline V and J ends were trimmed by 7 bases and 0 bases, with 13 bases remaining between them. CDR3 length equals 15 residues. Per the germline V gene, CDR1 is SNHLY and CDR2 is FYNNEI. The CDR3 region is CASTEGGYSNQPQHF. In nucleotides, the CDR3 is TGTGCCAGCACCGAAGGGGGTTATAGCAATCAGCCCCAGCATTTT.

The chain is built from TRBV7-2 and TRBJ2-7; the D gene is possibly TRBD2 (7 bases). This CDR3 is built from 16 residues. V was shortened by 5 bases and J by 2 bases, with 19 bases between the two germline ends. CDR1 and CDR2 (germline): SGHTA, FQGNSA. CDR3 loop: CASSPRGGGRTYEQYF. Written as DNA, the CDR3 is TGTGCCAGCAGCCCTAGGGGGGGGGGCAGAACCTACGAGCAGTACTTC.

Regarding this clonotype: With a much larger clone just one base away, this may be a read error. V usage is TRBV4-1 and J usage is TRBJ2-3; no reliable D call. Germline V lookup: CDR1 MGHRA, CDR2 YSYEKL. Trimming took off 3 bases at V and 4 bases at J, with 5 bases between the two ends. The CDR3 has 12 amino acids. In nucleotides, the CDR3 is TGCGCCAGCAGCCAGCCCCCAGATACGCAGTATTTT. The encoded protein is CASSQPPDTQYF.